The 10 T cell receptor beta chains below come from one sample, sequenced in a study of tumour-infiltrating T cells in Burkitt lymphoma. This table comes from immunoSEQ multiplex PCR, and its TCRdb copy is limited to in-frame clones, with some not included. The sample contains 1,200 or so clones, roughly 12% of which appear only once. Sequenced input: tumor tissue. Receptors originate from a human donor with Burkitt lymphoma.

CDR3 bases: TGTGCCAGCAGTTTATCCGGGGGTACGAACACTGAAGCTTTCTTT. This translates into CASSLSGGTNTEAFF. The chain recombines TRBV27 with TRBJ1-1; D possibly corresponds to TRBD1 (5 bases). This CDR3 contains 15 residues. Germline V gene lookup returns CDR1 MNHEY and CDR2 SMNVEV (reference sequence). V lost 0 bases and J lost 1, with 9 bases in between.

This clone was found a few times. V is TRBV5-1 and J is TRBJ1-1; TRBD1 matches 8 bases. CDR3 length: 13 amino acids. V lost 4 bases and J lost 7; bases outside the gene matches: 6. CDR1 SGHRS and CDR2 YFSETQ come from the germline V gene. The CDR3 coding sequence is TGCGCCAGCAGCATCAACAGGGGGGATGAAGCTTTCTTT. Translated: CASSINRGDEAFF.

This clone came up a few times. The chain is built from TRBV7-9 and TRBJ1-1; 10 bases agree with TRBD1. J gave up 3 bases and V 3 bases, and 1 base lay outside the gene matches. The germline gives CDR1 SEHNR, CDR2 FQNEAQ (reference sequence). This CDR3 contains 14 residues. CDR3 bases: TGTGCCAGCAGCTTGGACAGGGGGTACACTGAAGCTTTCTTT. This codes for CASSLDRGYTEAFF.

This clone was counted only a few times. The chain links TRBV11-2 to TRBJ2-4; tentatively, D is TRBD1 (6 bases). The length of the CDR3 is 16 residues. V lost 6 bases and J 0 bases, leaving 15 bases between the germline ends. Germline lookup yields CDR1 SGHAT and CDR2 FQNNGV. The CDR3 here is CASSYLGGIAKNIQYF. The DNA for the CDR3 is TGTGCCAGCAGTTACTTAGGGGGAATAGCCAAAAACATTCAGTACTTC.

This clone was counted a few times. This specimen includes other DNA sequences encoding the same CDR3. The chain combines TRBV30 with TRBJ2-7; 9 bases agree with TRBD1. Germline CDR1 is GTSNPN and CDR2 is SVGIG (reference sequence). Trimming cost V 3 bases and J 6 bases; bases outside gene matches: 6. This CDR3 region has 13 residues. The CDR3 sequence: CAWSVTGGSEQYF. CDR3 DNA sequence: TGTGCCTGGAGCGTGACAGGGGGGAGCGAGCAGTACTTC.

The sample holds a few counts of this clone. The CDR3 loop is CASGPKDSGNTIYF. CDR3 nucleotides: TGTGCCAGCGGCCCGAAGGACTCTGGAAACACCATATATTTT. The chain is built from TRBV7-9 and TRBJ1-3, with D unresolved. Germline V gene lookup returns CDR1 SEHNR and CDR2 FQNEAQ (reference sequence). Trimming removed 8 bases from V and 0 bases from J, with 11 bases in between. CDR3 length: 14 residues.

This clone showed up just a few times. CDR3 protein: CASSLEGPHQPQHF. Written as DNA, the CDR3 is TGTGCCAGCAGCTTAGAGGGTCCCCATCAGCCCCAGCATTTT. This chain links TRBV7-6 with TRBJ1-5; no clear D gene. The ends were cut back, 1 base at V and 5 bases at J, with 9 bases in the middle. Per germline, CDR1 SGHVS and CDR2 FNYEAQ. This CDR3 contains 14 residues.

Within the sample, this clone is large (0.1 to 1%). This chain links TRBV7-6 with TRBJ2-3; no definite D call. This CDR3 spans 12 amino acids. The germline V and J ends were trimmed by 1 base and 5 bases, with 4 bases remaining between them. From germline, CDR1 is SGHVS and CDR2 FNYEAQ. The CDR3 spells CASSLVGDTQYF. The CDR3 DNA reads TGTGCCAGCAGCTTAGTAGGAGATACGCAGTATTTT.

The chain uses TRBV7-8 and TRBJ1-1; D call uncertain. V was clipped by 1 base and J by 2 bases, with 14 bases between them. Germline CDR1 reads SGHVS; CDR2 reads FQNEAQ. The CDR3 has 16 amino acids. The chain's CDR3 is CASSLVGSGQNTEAFF. The CDR3 nucleotides read TGTGCCAGCAGCTTAGTAGGTTCCGGGCAAAACACTGAAGCTTTCTTT.

This chain joins TRBV25-1 and TRBJ1-2, with D uncertain. The CDR3 spans 11 residues. Looked up from germline, CDR1 is MGHDK and CDR2 is SYGVNS. With 7 bases removed from V and 8 bases from J, the gap between germline ends came to 11 bases. The CDR3 protein is CASTSPRGYTF. CDR3 coding DNA: TGTGCCAGCACTTCACCCCGGGGCTACACCTTC.